The 15 T cell receptor beta chains reported below all come from one sample, sequenced in a study of T-cell reconstitution after alpha-beta-depleted transplantation in children. TCRbeta library construction was performed incorporating unique molecular identifiers. TCRdb independently ran MiXCR on the PCR reads; one entry per CDR3 protein. The sample lists approximately 520,000 distinct CDR3 sequences; approximately 30% were seen once. The sample in question was PBMCs from the stem cell graft donor, obtained from the stem cell graft. These receptors originate from a human donor who donated a stem cell graft to a child with aplastic anemia.

This clonotype came up a few times. The chain is built from TRBV29-1 and TRBJ2-1; D gene ambiguous. The CDR3 is 10 amino acids. The V gene's germline CDR1 is SQVTM and CDR2 ANQGSEA. V lost 5 bases, J lost 7 bases, and 6 bases lay in between. The CDR3 nucleotides read TGCAGCGTTTTTTTAAATGAGCAGTTCTTC. This gives the protein CSVFLNEQFF.

In its sample, this clonotype was seen a few times. The J gene is TRBJ2-7, the V gene TRBV18, with a tentative D call TRBD2 (5 bases). There are 12 residues in the CDR3. The germline V gene has CDR1 KGHSH and CDR2 LQKENI. V was shortened by 5 bases and J by 3 bases, with 8 bases between the two germline ends. In DNA form, the CDR3 reads TGTGCCAGCTCAAACGCGGGCTACGAGCAGTACTTC. This sequence encodes CASSNAGYEQYF.

The table lists this clonotype with a count of one. This chain uses TRBV5-4 with TRBJ2-1, with D tentatively TRBD1 (5 bases). CDR3 length: 16 amino acids. V was shortened by 3 bases and J by 0 bases, with 13 bases between the two germline ends. The V gene's germline CDR1 is SGHNT and CDR2 YYREEE (reference sequence). CDR3 residues: CASSSTGSTSYNEQFF. The CDR3 DNA reads as TGTGCCAGCAGCTCCACAGGAAGCACCTCCTACAATGAGCAGTTCTTC. Drawing the rest from reference TRBV5-4 and TRBJ2-1, the complete variable domain is ETGVTQSPTHLIKTRGQQVTLRCSSQSGHNTVSWYQQALGQGPQFIFQYYREEENGRGNFPPRFSGLQFPNYSSELNVNALELDDSALYLCASSSTGSTSYNEQFFGPGTRLTVL.

The rearrangement uses TRBV5-1 and TRBJ1-5, with D uncertain. This CDR3 spans 16 amino acids. Germline V gives CDR1 SGHRS, CDR2 YFSETQ. V gave up 2 bases and J gave up 2 bases, with 14 bases separating them. The CDR3 nucleotides are TGCGCCAGCAGCTTTCTCCCGGGAATGGGCAATCAGCCCCAGCATTTT. Encoded protein: CASSFLPGMGNQPQHF.

The table lists this clonotype with a few counts. The chain recombines TRBV7-2 with TRBJ2-5; possible D gene TRBD1, 5 bases. The CDR3 is made up of 11 amino acids. The germline gives CDR1 SGHTA, CDR2 FQGNSA. V lost 5 bases to trimming and J lost 13 bases, with 14 bases between them. The CDR3 here is CASSQAGRMYF. CDR3 bases: TGTGCCAGCAGCCAAGCAGGGCGTATGTACTTC.

In regard to this clonotype: At one boundary the junction diverges from the germline segment, which might be a read error. V gene TRBV3-1 combines with J gene TRBJ2-3, with 11 bases matching TRBD2. The germline V gene encodes CDR1 LGHDT and CDR2 YNNKEL (reference sequence). CDR3 length: 19 residues. The CDR3 region is CATSQDHPSGRISTDTQYF. Written as DNA, the CDR3 is TGTGCCACCAGCCAAGATCACCCTAGCGGGAGGATCAGCACAGATACGCAGTATTTT.

This chain links TRBV5-1 with TRBJ1-1, with a possible D match to TRBD1 (6 bases). CDR1 and CDR2 (germline): SGHRS, YFSETQ. The CDR3 extends over 13 amino acids. Between the trimmed V and J ends, which lost 1 base and 6 bases, there was a span of 10 bases. CDR3 loop: CASSLTGRAEAFF. Here the CDR3 DNA reads TGCGCCAGCAGCTTGACAGGGCGGGCTGAAGCTTTCTTT.

This clonotype was seen a few times. The chain employs TRBV12-3 or TRBV12-4 and TRBJ2-5, with 14 nucleotides matching TRBD2. The CDR3 has 15 amino acids. The V and J ends lost 5 bases and 4 bases, in that order; junction bases with no gene match: 3. The CDR3 DNA reads as TGTGCCAGCAGTGCGGGACTAGCGGGAGCAGAGACCCAGTACTTC. Protein product: CASSAGLAGAETQYF.

This chain's CDR3 is CASSPESGGTDTQYF. As DNA, the CDR3 is TGTGCCAGCAGTCCGGAGTCTGGAGGCACAGATACGCAGTATTTT. The gene calls are TRBV12-3 or TRBV12-4 and TRBJ2-3; no firm D call. Trimming took 5 bases from V and 1 from J, leaving 13 bases between them. The CDR3 contains 15 residues.

The V gene is TRBV9, the J gene TRBJ2-1, with 9 bases fitting TRBD2. Germline values: CDR1 SGDLS, CDR2 YYNGEE. V lost 3 bases to trimming and J lost 5 bases; unmatched junction nucleotides: 3. This CDR3 region has 14 residues. CDR3 DNA: TGTGCCAGCAGCGCTCGACTAGCGGACAATGAGCAGTTCTTC. It translates to CASSARLADNEQFF.

The chain is built from TRBV18 and TRBJ1-1, with D possibly TRBD1 on 6 matching bases. CDR3 length equals 15 residues. The germline V gene encodes CDR1 KGHSH and CDR2 LQKENI. Trimming took 2 bases from V and 1 from J, leaving 11 bases between them. CDR3 protein: CASSPTGSPNTEAFF. CDR3 nucleotide sequence: TGTGCCAGCTCACCAACAGGGAGCCCGAACACTGAAGCTTTCTTT.

This clonotype was detected only a few times. The gene calls are TRBV5-1 and TRBJ2-1, with 8 positions matching TRBD2. Unmatched junction bases numbered 9, after V lost 4 bases and J lost 6 bases. CDR1 and CDR2 from the germline V gene are SGHRS and YFSETQ. CDR3 length: 15 residues. The CDR3 is CASSTRLAGANEQFF. DNA for the CDR3: TGCGCCAGCAGCACTAGGCTAGCGGGCGCCAATGAGCAGTTCTTC.

This clonotype has a handful of counts. This chain uses TRBV5-1 with TRBJ1-2; 9 nucleotides align to TRBD1. This CDR3 contains 15 residues. CDR1 and CDR2 (germline): SGHRS, YFSETQ. Trimming at V came to 0 bases and at J to 7 bases, leaving 7 bases not matched to a gene. The chain's CDR3 is CASSLEGQGLAGYTF. In DNA form, the CDR3 reads TGCGCCAGCAGCTTGGAGGGACAGGGTCTTGCTGGCTACACCTTC.

The chain carries TRBV10-3 and TRBJ1-2, with TRBD1 matching 9 bases. J gave up 8 bases and V 7 bases, and 11 bases lay outside the gene matches. The CDR3 has 14 residues. Germline values: CDR1 ENHRY, CDR2 SYGVKD. The CDR3 region has the DNA TGTGCCATCACGAAAACCGGGACAGGGTACGGCTACACCTTC. Encoded protein: CAITKTGTGYGYTF.

CDR3 sequence: CASSHDKSQAWAFF. The CDR3 DNA is TGTGCCAGCAGCCATGACAAAAGCCAAGCATGGGCTTTCTTT. This chain uses TRBV11-1 with TRBJ1-1, with D unclear. Looked up from germline, CDR1 is SGHAT and CDR2 is FQDESV (reference sequence). This CDR3 contains 14 residues. V dropped 5 bases and J dropped 11 bases, with 21 bases sitting between them.